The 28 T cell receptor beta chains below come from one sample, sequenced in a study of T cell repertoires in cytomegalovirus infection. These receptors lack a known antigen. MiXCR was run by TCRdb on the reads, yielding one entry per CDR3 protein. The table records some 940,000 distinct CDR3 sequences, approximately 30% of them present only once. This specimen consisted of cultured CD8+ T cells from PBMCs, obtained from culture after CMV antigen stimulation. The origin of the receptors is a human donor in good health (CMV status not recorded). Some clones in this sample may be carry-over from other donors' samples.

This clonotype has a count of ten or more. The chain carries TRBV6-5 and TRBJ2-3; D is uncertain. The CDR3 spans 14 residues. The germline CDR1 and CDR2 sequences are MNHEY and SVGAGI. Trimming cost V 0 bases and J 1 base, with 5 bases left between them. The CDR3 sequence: CASSYSGRTDTQYF. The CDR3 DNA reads TGTGCCAGCAGTTACTCGGGCCGCACAGATACGCAGTATTTT.

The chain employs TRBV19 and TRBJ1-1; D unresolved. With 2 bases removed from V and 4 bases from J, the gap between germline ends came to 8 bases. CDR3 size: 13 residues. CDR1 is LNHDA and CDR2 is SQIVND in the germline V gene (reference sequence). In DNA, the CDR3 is TGTGCCAGTAGTATATTGAGTAGCACTGAAGCTTTCTTT. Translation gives CASSILSSTEAFF.

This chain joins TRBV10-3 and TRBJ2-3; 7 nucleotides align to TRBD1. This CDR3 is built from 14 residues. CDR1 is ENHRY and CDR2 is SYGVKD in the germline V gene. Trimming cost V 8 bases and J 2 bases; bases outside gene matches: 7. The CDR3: CAIRQGYPTDTQYF. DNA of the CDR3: TGTGCCATCCGACAGGGATATCCCACAGATACGCAGTATTTT.

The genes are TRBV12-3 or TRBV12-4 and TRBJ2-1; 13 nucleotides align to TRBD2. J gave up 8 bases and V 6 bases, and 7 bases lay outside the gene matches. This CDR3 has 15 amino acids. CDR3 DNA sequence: TGTGCCAGCAGGGGAGGGACTAGCGGGGTCTATGAGCAGTTCTTC. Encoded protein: CASRGGTSGVYEQFF.

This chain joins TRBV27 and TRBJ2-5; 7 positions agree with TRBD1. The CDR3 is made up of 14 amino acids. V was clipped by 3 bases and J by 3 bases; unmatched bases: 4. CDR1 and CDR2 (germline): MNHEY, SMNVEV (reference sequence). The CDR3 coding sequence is TGTGCCAGCAGTTTGTACCAGGGGGAAGAGACCCAGTACTTC. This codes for CASSLYQGEETQYF.

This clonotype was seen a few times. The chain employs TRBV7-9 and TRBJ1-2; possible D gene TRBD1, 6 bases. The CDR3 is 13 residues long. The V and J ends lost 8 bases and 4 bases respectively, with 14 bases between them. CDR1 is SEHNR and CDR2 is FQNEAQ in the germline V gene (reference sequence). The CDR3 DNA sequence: TGTGCCAGCCTGACAGGCCCAGGCTATGGCTACACCTTC. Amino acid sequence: CASLTGPGYGYTF.

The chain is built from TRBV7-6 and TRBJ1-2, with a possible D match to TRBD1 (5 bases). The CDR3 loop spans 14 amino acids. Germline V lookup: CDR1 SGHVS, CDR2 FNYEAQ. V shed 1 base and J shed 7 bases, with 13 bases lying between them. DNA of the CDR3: TGTGCCAGCAGCTTAGAACCCAGGGTGGGTGGCTACACCTTC. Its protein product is CASSLEPRVGGYTF.

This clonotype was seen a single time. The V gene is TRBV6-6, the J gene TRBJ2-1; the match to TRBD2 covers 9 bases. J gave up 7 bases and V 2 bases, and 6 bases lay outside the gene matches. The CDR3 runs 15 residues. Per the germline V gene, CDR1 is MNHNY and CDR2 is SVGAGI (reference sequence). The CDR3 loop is CASSYVTSGQNEQFF. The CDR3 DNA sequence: TGTGCCAGCAGTTACGTCACTAGCGGGCAAAATGAGCAGTTCTTC.

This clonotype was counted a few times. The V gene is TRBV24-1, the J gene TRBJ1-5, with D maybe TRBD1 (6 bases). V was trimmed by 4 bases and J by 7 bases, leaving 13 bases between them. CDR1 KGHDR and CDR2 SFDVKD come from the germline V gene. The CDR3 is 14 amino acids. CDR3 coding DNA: TGTGCCACCAGTGACTACCAGGGGACCCAGCCCCAGCATTTT. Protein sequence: CATSDYQGTQPQHF.

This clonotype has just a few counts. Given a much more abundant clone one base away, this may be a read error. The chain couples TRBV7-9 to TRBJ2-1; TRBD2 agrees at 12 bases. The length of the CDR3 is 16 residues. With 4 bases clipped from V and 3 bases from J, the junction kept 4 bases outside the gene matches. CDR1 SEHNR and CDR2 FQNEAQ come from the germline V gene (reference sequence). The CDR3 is CASSSLAGGFYNEQFF. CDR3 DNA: TGTGCCAGCAGCTCACTAGCGGGGGGTTTCTACAATGAGCAGTTCTTC.

Written as DNA, the CDR3 is TGCGCCAGCAGCCCCGGAACGGGGGTAACGGCCTACGAGCAGTACTTC. Protein sequence: CASSPGTGVTAYEQYF. V gene TRBV4-1 combines with J gene TRBJ2-7; TRBD2 is a possible D gene (6 bases). CDR3 length equals 16 residues. V lost 4 bases, J lost 2 bases, and 18 bases lay in between. Germline CDR1 and CDR2: MGHRA and YSYEKL.

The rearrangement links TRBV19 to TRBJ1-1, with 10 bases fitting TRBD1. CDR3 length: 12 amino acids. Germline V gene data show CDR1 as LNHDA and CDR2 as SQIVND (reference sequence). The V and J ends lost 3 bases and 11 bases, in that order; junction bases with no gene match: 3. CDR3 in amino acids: CASSMGTGVAFF. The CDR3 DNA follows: TGTGCCAGTAGTATGGGGACAGGGGTGGCTTTCTTT.

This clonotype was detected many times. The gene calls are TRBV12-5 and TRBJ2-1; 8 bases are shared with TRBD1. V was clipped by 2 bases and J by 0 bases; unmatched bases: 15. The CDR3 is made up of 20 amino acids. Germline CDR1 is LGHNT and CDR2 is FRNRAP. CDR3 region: CASGLPTSTAGGISYNEQFF. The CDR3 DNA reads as TGTGCTAGTGGTTTGCCCACTTCGACCGCAGGGGGCATCTCCTACAATGAGCAGTTCTTC. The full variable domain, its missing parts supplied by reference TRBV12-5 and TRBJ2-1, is DARVTQTPRHKVTEMGQEVTMRCQPILGHNTVFWYRQTMMQGLELLAYFRNRAPLDDSGMPKDRFSAEMPDATLATLKIQPSEPRDSAVYFCASGLPTSTAGGISYNEQFFGPGTRLTVL.

DNA for the CDR3: TGTGCCAGCTCACCCCCCAGGGACGATACCTCCTACGAGCAGTACTTC. Translated, it gives CASSPPRDDTSYEQYF. This sequence joins TRBV18 and TRBJ2-7; the D call may be TRBD1 or TRBD2 (5 bases each). Germline loops: CDR1 KGHSH, CDR2 LQKENI. This CDR3 has 16 residues. V was clipped by 3 bases and J by 0 bases, with 15 bases between them.

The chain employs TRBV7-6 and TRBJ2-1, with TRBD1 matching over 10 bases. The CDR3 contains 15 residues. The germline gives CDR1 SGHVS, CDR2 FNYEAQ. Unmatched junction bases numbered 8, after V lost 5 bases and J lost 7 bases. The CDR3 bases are TGTGCCAGCAGCCTAGGCGGGACAGGGGATAATGAGCAGTTCTTC. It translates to CASSLGGTGDNEQFF.

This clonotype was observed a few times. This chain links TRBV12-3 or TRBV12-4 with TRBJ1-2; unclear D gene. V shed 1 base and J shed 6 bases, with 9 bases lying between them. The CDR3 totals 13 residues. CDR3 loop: CASSLESLHGYTF. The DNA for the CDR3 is TGTGCCAGCAGTTTAGAAAGCCTTCATGGCTACACCTTC.

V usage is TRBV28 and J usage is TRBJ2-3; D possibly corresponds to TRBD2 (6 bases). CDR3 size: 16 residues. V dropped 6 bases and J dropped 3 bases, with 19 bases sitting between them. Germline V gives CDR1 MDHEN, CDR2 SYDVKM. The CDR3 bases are TGTGCCAGCAGCTCGGGGACTTCCACCCGGACAGATACGCAGTATTTT. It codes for CASSSGTSTRTDTQYF.

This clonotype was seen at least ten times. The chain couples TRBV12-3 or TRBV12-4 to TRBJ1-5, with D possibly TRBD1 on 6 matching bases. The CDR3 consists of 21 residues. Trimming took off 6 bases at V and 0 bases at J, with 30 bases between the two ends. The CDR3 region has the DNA TGTGCCAGCAGCACTTTGGGGGAGATAACACAGGGTCCTGATAGCAATCAGCCCCAGCATTTT. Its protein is CASSTLGEITQGPDSNQPQHF.

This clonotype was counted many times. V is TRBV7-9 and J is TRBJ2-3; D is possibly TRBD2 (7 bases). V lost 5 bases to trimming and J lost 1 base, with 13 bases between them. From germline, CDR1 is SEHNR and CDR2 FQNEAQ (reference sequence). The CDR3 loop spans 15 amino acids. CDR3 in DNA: TGTGCCAGCAGCCCTGGGGGGGGCGGCACAGATACGCAGTATTTT. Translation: CASSPGGGGTDTQYF.

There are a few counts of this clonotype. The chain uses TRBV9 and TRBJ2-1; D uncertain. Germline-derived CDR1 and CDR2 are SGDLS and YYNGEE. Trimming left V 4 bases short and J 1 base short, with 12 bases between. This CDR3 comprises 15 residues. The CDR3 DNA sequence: TGTGCCAGCAGCTTCTTGGCAAGGTCCTACAATGAGCAGTTCTTC. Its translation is CASSFLARSYNEQFF.

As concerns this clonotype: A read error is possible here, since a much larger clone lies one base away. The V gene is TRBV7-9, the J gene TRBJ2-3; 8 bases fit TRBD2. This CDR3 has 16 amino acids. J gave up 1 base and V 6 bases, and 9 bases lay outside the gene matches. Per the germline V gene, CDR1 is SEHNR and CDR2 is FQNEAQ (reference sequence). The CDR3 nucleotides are TGTGCCAGCAGTACTCGTATCGGGGGGGGCACAGATACGCAGTATTTT. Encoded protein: CASSTRIGGGTDTQYF. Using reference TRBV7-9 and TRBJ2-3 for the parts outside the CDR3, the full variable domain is DTGVSQNPRHKITKRGQNVTFRCDPISEHNRLYWYRQTLGQGPEFLTYFQNEAQLEKSRLLSDRFSAERPKGSFSTLEIQRTEQGDSAMYLCASSTRIGGGTDTQYFGPGTRLTVL.

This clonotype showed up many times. CDR3 in amino acids: CASSRLAEQFF. In DNA form, the CDR3 reads TGTGCCAGCAGCCGACTAGCGGAGCAGTTCTTC. The chain carries TRBV7-2 and TRBJ2-1, with 8 positions matching TRBD2. The CDR3 covers 11 residues. From germline, CDR1 is SGHTA and CDR2 FQGNSA. V lost 5 bases, J lost 10 bases, and 1 base stayed unmatched.

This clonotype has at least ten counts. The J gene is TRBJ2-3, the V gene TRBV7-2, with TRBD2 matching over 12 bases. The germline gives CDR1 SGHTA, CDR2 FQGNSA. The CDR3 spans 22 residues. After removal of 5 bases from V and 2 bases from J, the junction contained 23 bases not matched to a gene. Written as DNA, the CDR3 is TGTGCCAGCAGCAACCGAGGGCGGCTAGCGGGGGGGCCGGGCGGTATCACAGATACGCAGTATTTT. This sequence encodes CASSNRGRLAGGPGGITDTQYF. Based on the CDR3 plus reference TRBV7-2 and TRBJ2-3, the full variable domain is GAGVSQSPSNKVTEKGKDVELRCDPISGHTALYWYRQSLGQGLEFLIYFQGNSAPDKSGLPSDRFSAERTGGSVSTLTIQRTQQEDSAVYLCASSNRGRLAGGPGGITDTQYFGPGTRLTVL.

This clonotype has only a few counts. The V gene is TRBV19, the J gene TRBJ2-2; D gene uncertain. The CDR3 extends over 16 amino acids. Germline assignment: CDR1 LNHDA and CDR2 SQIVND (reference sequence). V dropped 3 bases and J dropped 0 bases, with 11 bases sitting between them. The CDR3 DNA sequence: TGTGCCAGTAGTATGGTGGATCCGACGAACACCGGGGAGCTGTTTTTT. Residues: CASSMVDPTNTGELFF.

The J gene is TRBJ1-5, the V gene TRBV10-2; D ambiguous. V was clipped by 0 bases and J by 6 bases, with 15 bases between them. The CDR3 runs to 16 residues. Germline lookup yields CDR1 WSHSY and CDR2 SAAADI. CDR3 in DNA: TGCGCCAGCAGTGAGTCGACTCACGGGATGGGTCAGCCCCAGCATTTT. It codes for CASSESTHGMGQPQHF.

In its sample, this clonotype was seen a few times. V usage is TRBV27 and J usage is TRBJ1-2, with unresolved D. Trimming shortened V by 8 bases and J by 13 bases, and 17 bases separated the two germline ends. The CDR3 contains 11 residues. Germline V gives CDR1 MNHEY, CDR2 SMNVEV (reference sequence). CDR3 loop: CASGPFPGRTF. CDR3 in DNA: TGTGCCAGCGGACCTTTCCCCGGCCGCACCTTC.

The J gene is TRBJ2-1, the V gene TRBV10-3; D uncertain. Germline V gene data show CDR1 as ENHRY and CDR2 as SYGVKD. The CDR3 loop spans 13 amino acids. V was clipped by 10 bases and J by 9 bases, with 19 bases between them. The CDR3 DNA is TGTGCCACCTATTATGCGGCTTCCCGTGAGCAGTTCTTC. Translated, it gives CATYYAASREQFF.

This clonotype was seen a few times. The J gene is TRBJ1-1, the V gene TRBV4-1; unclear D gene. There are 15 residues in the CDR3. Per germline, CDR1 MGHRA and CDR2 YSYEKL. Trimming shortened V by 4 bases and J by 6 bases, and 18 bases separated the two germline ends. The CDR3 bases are TGCGCCAGCAGCCGTTCGCAAGTAGCTGGCTCTGAAGCTTTCTTT. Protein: CASSRSQVAGSEAFF.